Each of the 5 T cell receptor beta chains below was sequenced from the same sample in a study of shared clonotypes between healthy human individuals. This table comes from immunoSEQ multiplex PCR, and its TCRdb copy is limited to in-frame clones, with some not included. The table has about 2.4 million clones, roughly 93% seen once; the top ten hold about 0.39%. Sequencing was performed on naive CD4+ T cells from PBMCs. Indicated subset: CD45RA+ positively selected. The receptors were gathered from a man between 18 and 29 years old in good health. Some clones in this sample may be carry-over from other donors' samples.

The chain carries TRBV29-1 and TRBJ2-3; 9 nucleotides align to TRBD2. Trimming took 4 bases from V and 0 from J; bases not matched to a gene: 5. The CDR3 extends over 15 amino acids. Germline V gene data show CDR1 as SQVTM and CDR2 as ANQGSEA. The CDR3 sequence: CSVAAGLASTDTQYF. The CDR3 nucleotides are TGCAGCGTTGCAGCGGGACTAGCTAGCACAGATACGCAGTATTTT.

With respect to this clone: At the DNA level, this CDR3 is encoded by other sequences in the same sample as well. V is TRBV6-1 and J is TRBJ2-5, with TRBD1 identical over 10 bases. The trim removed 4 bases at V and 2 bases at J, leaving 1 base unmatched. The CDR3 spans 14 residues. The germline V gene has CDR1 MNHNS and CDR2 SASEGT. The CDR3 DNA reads TGTGCCAGCAGTGGGGACAGGGGACAAGAGACCCAGTACTTC. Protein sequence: CASSGDRGQETQYF.

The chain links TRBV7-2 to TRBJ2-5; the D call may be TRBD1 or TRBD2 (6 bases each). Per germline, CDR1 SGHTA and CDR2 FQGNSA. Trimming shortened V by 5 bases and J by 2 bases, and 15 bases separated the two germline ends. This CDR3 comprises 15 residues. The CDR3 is CASSLGRTEQETQYF. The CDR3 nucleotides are TGTGCCAGCAGCCTTGGGAGGACAGAGCAAGAGACCCAGTACTTC.

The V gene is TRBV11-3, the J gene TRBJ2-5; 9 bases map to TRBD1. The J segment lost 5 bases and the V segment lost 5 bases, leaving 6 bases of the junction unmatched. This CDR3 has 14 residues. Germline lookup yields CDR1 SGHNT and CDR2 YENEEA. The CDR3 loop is CASSRDRAPETQYF. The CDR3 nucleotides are TGTGCCAGCAGCCGGGACAGGGCCCCGGAGACCCAGTACTTC.

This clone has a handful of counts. This CDR3 is CASSGPPPQHF. The CDR3 coding sequence is TGTGCCAGCAGTGGACCGCCGCCCCAGCATTTT. The chain carries TRBV2 and TRBJ1-5, with D unresolved. Trimming left V 4 bases short and J 9 bases short, with 7 bases between. From germline, CDR1 is SNHLY and CDR2 FYNNEI. The CDR3 has 11 residues.